One sample yielded the 27 T cell receptor beta chains listed below, sequenced in a study of blood T cell repertoires in COVID-19. Method: immunoSEQ multiplex PCR; TCRdb's copy keeps in-frame clones and lacks some. This table has over 250,000 clones, approximately 90% appearing once. The specimen was peripheral blood. Source of these receptors: a woman in her fifties or sixties with COVID-19, enrolled during active disease.

V and J are TRBV18 and TRBJ2-3; 9 bases are shared with TRBD2. The CDR3 loop spans 15 amino acids. Germline trimming cut 5 bases from V and 2 bases from J; bases unmatched to any gene: 5. The germline V gene has CDR1 KGHSH and CDR2 LQKENI. In nucleotides, the CDR3 is TGTGCCAGCTCAGTAGCGGGAGACTCCACAGATACGCAGTATTTT. This codes for CASSVAGDSTDTQYF.

The DNA for the CDR3 is TGTGCCAGTAGTGTCAACGGGGGAGTAAATCAGCCCCAGCATTTT. As protein: CASSVNGGVNQPQHF. V is TRBV19 and J is TRBJ1-5, with a weak D call TRBD1 (5 bases). The CDR3 is made up of 15 amino acids. Germline-derived CDR1 and CDR2 are LNHDA and SQIVND (reference sequence). Trimming pared 5 bases from V and 4 bases from J, leaving 15 bases between.

The chain has TRBV7-2 and TRBJ2-1; D might be TRBD1 (6 bases). Trimming took off 7 bases at V and 4 bases at J, with 17 bases between the two ends. This CDR3 comprises 15 residues. Germline V gene data show CDR1 as SGHTA and CDR2 as FQGNSA. This CDR3 is CASNEKGDLYNEQFF. Written as DNA, the CDR3 is TGTGCCAGCAACGAAAAGGGGGATCTATACAATGAGCAGTTCTTC.

This sequence joins TRBV27 and TRBJ1-1, with 11 bases identical to TRBD1. V trimming: 8 bases; J trimming: 4 bases; junction bases outside the gene matches: 12. Looked up from germline, CDR1 is MNHEY and CDR2 is SMNVEV (reference sequence). This CDR3 comprises 16 residues. The CDR3 nucleotides are TGTGCCAGCTCCTTATCGAGGACAGGGGGCGGCACTGAAGCTTTCTTT. Translated: CASSLSRTGGGTEAFF.

This clone was recorded only once. The gene calls are TRBV14 and TRBJ2-1; 9 bases match TRBD2. After removal of 3 bases from V and 2 bases from J, the junction contained 2 bases not matched to a gene. This CDR3 comprises 15 residues. Germline lookup yields CDR1 SGHDN and CDR2 FVKESK. The CDR3 nucleotides read TGTGCCAGCAGCCAGCTAGCGGGGCCCTACAATGAGCAGTTCTTC. Translated, it gives CASSQLAGPYNEQFF.

Comment on this clone: In the same sample, other DNA sequences code for this CDR3. V is TRBV10-3 and J is TRBJ1-5; 10 nucleotides align to TRBD1. The CDR3 covers 18 residues. In germline, CDR1 is ENHRY, CDR2 SYGVKD. V shed 2 bases and J 0 bases; nucleotides not matched to a gene: 7. The CDR3 region has the DNA TGTGCCATCAGTGAGGGGACAGGGGACCCGTATAGCAATCAGCCCCAGCATTTT. Translating gives CAISEGTGDPYSNQPQHF.

The chain combines TRBV27 with TRBJ2-7; the match to TRBD1 covers 7 bases. Germline loops: CDR1 MNHEY, CDR2 SMNVEV (reference sequence). With 6 bases clipped from V and 3 bases from J, the junction kept 8 bases outside the gene matches. This CDR3 comprises 14 residues. The CDR3 DNA is TGTGCCAGCAGCTCAAGGGGGCTAGGCTACGAGCAGTACTTC. This gives the protein CASSSRGLGYEQYF.

This rearrangement joins TRBV21-1 to TRBJ2-1; the table's D call TRBD2 went unverified against the DNA. TRBV21-1 is a documented pseudogene. The CDR3 runs 15 residues. The CDR3 coding sequence is TGTGCCAGCATCCAGGACCCGGGGTCCTACAATGAGCAGTTCTTC. As protein: CASIQDPGSYNEQFF.

The V call is TRBV5-1, the J call TRBJ2-2; 11 positions agree with TRBD1. With V trimmed by 7 bases and J by 7 bases, 9 bases remained unmatched. The CDR3 is made up of 15 amino acids. Germline V gives CDR1 SGHRS, CDR2 YFSETQ. CDR3 region: CASGPGTGGHGELFF. CDR3 nucleotide sequence: TGCGCCAGCGGACCCGGGACAGGGGGTCACGGGGAGCTGTTTTTT.

The V call is TRBV19, the J call TRBJ2-1, with TRBD2 matching over 7 bases. Germline V gives CDR1 LNHDA, CDR2 SQIVND (reference sequence). V lost 8 bases to trimming and J lost 0 bases; unmatched junction nucleotides: 7. The CDR3 is made up of 15 amino acids. CDR3 protein: CASSPRGSSYNEQFF. In nucleotides, the CDR3 is TGTGCCAGTTCGCCCCGCGGGAGCTCCTACAATGAGCAGTTCTTC.

V is TRBV5-4 and J is TRBJ1-1; D not certain. Germline CDR1 reads SGHNT; CDR2 reads YYREEE (reference sequence). The CDR3 is 14 residues long. V lost 4 bases and J 2 bases, leaving 12 bases between the germline ends. The CDR3 here is CASSARMINTEAFF. CDR3 coding DNA: TGTGCCAGCAGCGCCAGGATGATTAACACTGAAGCTTTCTTT.

V and J are TRBV11-2 and TRBJ2-1, with 15 bases that match TRBD2. Germline CDR1 is SGHAT and CDR2 is FQNNGV. The CDR3 is made up of 18 amino acids. Trimming took 4 bases from V and 2 from J; bases not matched to a gene: 6. The CDR3 DNA follows: TGTGCCAGCAGCTCAGGACTAGCGGGAGGGCCTACCTACAATGAGCAGTTCTTC. Protein sequence: CASSSGLAGGPTYNEQFF.

The chain couples TRBV7-9 to TRBJ2-1, with 9 bases aligning to TRBD1. Germline V gives CDR1 SEHNR, CDR2 FQNEAQ (reference sequence). The V and J ends lost 8 bases and 1 base, in that order; junction bases with no gene match: 6. The CDR3 extends over 15 amino acids. Written as DNA, the CDR3 is TGTGCCAGCCCACAGGGGGCCCTGTCCTACAATGAGCAGTTCTTC. This gives the protein CASPQGALSYNEQFF.

This chain links TRBV30 with TRBJ1-1; D is perhaps TRBD1 (6 bases). Between the trimmed V and J ends, which lost 3 bases and 3 bases, there was a span of 11 bases. In germline, CDR1 is GTSNPN, CDR2 SVGIG (reference sequence). This CDR3 is built from 13 residues. CDR3 sequence (DNA): TGTGCCTGGAGGAACAGGGCGGACACTGAAGCTTTCTTT. Its protein is CAWRNRADTEAFF.

V and J are TRBV5-5 and TRBJ2-7; 8 positions agree with TRBD1. Germline V gene data show CDR1 as SGHKS and CDR2 as YYEKEE (reference sequence). The V segment lost 0 bases and the J segment 0 bases; nucleotides outside the gene matches: 5. The CDR3 contains 16 residues. Here the CDR3 reads CASSLGGRGPSYEQYF. The DNA for the CDR3 is TGTGCCAGCAGCTTGGGGGGCAGGGGGCCCTCCTACGAGCAGTACTTC.

V usage is TRBV5-1 and J usage is TRBJ1-1; weak D call: TRBD1 (6 bases). The CDR3 totals 14 residues. Trimming removed 2 bases at V and 8 bases at J, with 16 bases between. In germline, CDR1 is SGHRS, CDR2 YFSETQ. CDR3 loop: CASSFLAGDEEAFF. The CDR3, as DNA: TGCGCCAGCAGCTTCCTGGCAGGGGATGAGGAAGCTTTCTTT.

V is TRBV18 and J is TRBJ1-1, with D hard to call. Germline V CDR1 and CDR2: KGHSH, LQKENI. The CDR3 extends over 14 amino acids. V lost 4 bases and J lost 1, with 10 bases in between. CDR3 loop: CASSREAANTEAFF. The CDR3 nucleotides read TGTGCCAGCTCACGGGAGGCCGCGAACACTGAAGCTTTCTTT.

In its sample, this clone was seen once. This chain links TRBV5-1 with TRBJ2-7; weak D call: TRBD2 (6 bases). There are 14 residues in the CDR3. Trimming took 4 bases from V and 1 from J, leaving 12 bases between them. The V gene's germline CDR1 is SGHRS and CDR2 YFSETQ. CDR3 protein: CASSLGGPSYEQYF. CDR3 DNA sequence: TGCGCCAGCAGCCTCGGAGGGCCGTCCTACGAGCAGTACTTC. Looking up the rest from reference TRBV5-1 and TRBJ2-7 gives the full variable domain: KAGVTQTPRYLIKTRGQQVTLSCSPISGHRSVSWYQQTPGQGLQFLFEYFSETQRNKGNFPGRFSGRQFSNSRSEMNVSTLELGDSALYLCASSLGGPSYEQYFGPGTRLTVT.

The rearrangement uses TRBV27 and TRBJ1-5; D remains unclear. This CDR3 spans 15 amino acids. Germline CDR1 and CDR2: MNHEY and SMNVEV (reference sequence). Trimming cost V 5 bases and J 2 bases, with 13 bases left between them. CDR3 DNA: TGTGCCAGCAGTGTACATTGGGCAGGCAATCAGCCCCAGCATTTT. This encodes CASSVHWAGNQPQHF.

The V and J genes are TRBV6-6 and TRBJ1-3; 7 positions match TRBD1. Trimming cost V 0 bases and J 8 bases; bases outside gene matches: 7. Germline V gene sequence: CDR1 MNHNY, CDR2 SVGAGI (reference sequence). The CDR3 runs to 15 residues. The CDR3 nucleotides are TGTGCCAGCAGTTACTCGGGACAGCCTGCGGACACCATATATTTT. Translating it yields CASSYSGQPADTIYF.

V gene TRBV9 combines with J gene TRBJ2-1; TRBD2 matches 10 bases. CDR3 length equals 16 residues. With 0 bases clipped from V and 7 bases from J, the junction kept 7 bases outside the gene matches. In germline, CDR1 is SGDLS, CDR2 YYNGEE. The CDR3 here is CASSVATGLALNEQFF. CDR3 nucleotides: TGTGCCAGCAGCGTAGCTACGGGACTAGCGTTAAATGAGCAGTTCTTC.

The J gene is TRBJ2-7, the V gene TRBV11-2, with D perhaps matching TRBD2 (6 bases). The V end was cut by 1 base, the J end by 6 bases, with 7 bases between. Per the germline V gene, CDR1 is SGHAT and CDR2 is FQNNGV. The length of the CDR3 is 12 residues. CDR3 in amino acids: CASSLAGLEQYF. CDR3 in DNA: TGTGCCAGCAGCTTAGCGGGACTCGAGCAGTACTTC.

The chain uses TRBV21-1 and TRBJ2-5; the table's D call, TRBD1, has no DNA check behind it. TRBV21-1 is a recognized pseudogene. This CDR3 contains 16 residues. The CDR3, as DNA: TGTGCCAGCAGCAAACGGCCAGAGAAGCAGGCAGAGACCCAGTACTTC. Residues: CASSKRPEKQAETQYF.

The chain couples TRBV24-1 to TRBJ1-5; weak D call: TRBD1 (5 bases). Between the trimmed V and J ends, which lost 4 bases and 6 bases, there was a span of 12 bases. CDR1 KGHDR and CDR2 SFDVKD come from the germline V gene. The CDR3 runs to 14 residues. In DNA, the CDR3 is TGTGCCACCAGTGAAAACAGGTTATCTCAGCCCCAGCATTTT. Its translation: CATSENRLSQPQHF.

This chain links TRBV6-5 with TRBJ1-4; a possible D gene is TRBD1 (6 bases). V lost 6 bases, J lost 5 bases, and 16 bases lay in between. This CDR3 is built from 15 residues. CDR1 MNHEY and CDR2 SVGAGI come from the germline V gene. CDR3 in DNA: TGTGCCAGCAGAAGATCAGGGGCCTCGAATGAAAAACTGTTTTTT. Translating gives CASRRSGASNEKLFF.

The V gene is TRBV24-1, the J gene TRBJ1-5; a possible D gene is TRBD1 (5 bases). V lost 2 bases to trimming and J lost 4 bases, with 11 bases between them. The germline gives CDR1 KGHDR, CDR2 SFDVKD. The CDR3 totals 15 residues. CDR3 loop: CATSDSQVGNQPQHF. CDR3 nucleotides: TGTGCCACCAGTGATTCACAGGTTGGGAATCAGCCCCAGCATTTT.

The J gene is TRBJ2-1, the V gene TRBV19; 9 bases map to TRBD2. The length of the CDR3 is 14 residues. V gave up 6 bases and J gave up 5 bases; unmatched junction bases: 5. The germline V gene encodes CDR1 LNHDA and CDR2 SQIVND (reference sequence). CDR3 sequence: CASRRLAENNEQFF. The CDR3 nucleotides are TGTGCCAGTAGAAGACTAGCGGAGAACAATGAGCAGTTCTTC.